This record covers a single TCR beta chain. The target antigen is unknown. As it was prepared, the TCRbeta library received unique molecular identifiers. Using its own MiXCR run on the PCR reads, TCRdb lists one record per CDR3 protein. The table has about 980,000 distinct CDR3 sequences, around 30% seen once; the top ten hold 28%. The source of the sample is a study of T-cell reconstitution after alpha-beta-depleted transplantation in children. Study-wide results and limits: Counts and diversity of T cells one year after transplant came mostly from newly produced T cells. There were some patients whose high TCRbeta diversity at day 60 came from surviving recipient T cells and thymic progenitors. Reportedly, roughly two months post-transplant, alpha-beta T cells arose from several hundred expanded graft clones.

The sequence came from a boy less than two years old who had a stem cell transplant for SCID, so the T cells may come from the graft donor. The starting material was PBMCs, mostly from graft donor cells, obtained 360 days after TCRalphabeta/CD19-depleted stem cell transplant.

CDR3 protein: CSVVVGQSSYNEQFF. In nucleotides, the CDR3 is TGCAGCGTTGTAGTGGGACAGAGCTCCTACAATGAGCAGTTCTTC. This chain connects TRBV29-1 to TRBJ2-1; 7 bases align to TRBD1. Germline V gives CDR1 SQVTM, CDR2 ANQGSEA. Trimming at V came to 4 bases and at J to 0 bases, leaving 6 bases not matched to a gene. The CDR3 has 15 amino acids.